The 17 T cell receptor beta chains below come from one sample, sequenced in a study of blood T cell repertoires in COVID-19. Measured with immunoSEQ multiplex PCR; TCRdb has only the in-frame clones, and not every one. Of under 250,000 clones listed, about 86% are singletons. What was sequenced was peripheral blood. These receptors came from a man aged 60 to 75 with acute or convalescent COVID-19.

The rearrangement uses TRBV3-1 (or the pseudogene TRBV3-2) and TRBJ1-4; D is perhaps TRBD1 (5 bases). The germline V gene encodes CDR1 LGHDT and CDR2 YNNKEL (reference sequence). This CDR3 spans 15 amino acids. The germline V and J ends were trimmed by 4 bases and 1 base, with 10 bases remaining between them. The CDR3 sequence: CASSLFRETNEKLFF. The CDR3 coding sequence is TGTGCCAGCAGCCTTTTCAGGGAAACTAATGAAAAACTGTTTTTT.

This chain links TRBV12-5 with TRBJ1-1; D ambiguous. V lost 10 bases, J lost 0 bases, and 15 bases lay in between. This CDR3 comprises 14 residues. Germline V gene data show CDR1 as LGHNT and CDR2 as FRNRAP. CDR3 sequence (DNA): TGTGCTACCGCCATGGGCACCATGAACACTGAAGCTTTCTTT. This codes for CATAMGTMNTEAFF.

V and J are TRBV12-2 and TRBJ1-2; TRBD1, as called in the table, went unchecked against the DNA. TRBV12-2 is a listed pseudogene. The CDR3 is made up of 16 amino acids. CDR3 in amino acids: CASRLAGADRDYGYTF. The CDR3 bases are TGTGCAAGTCGCTTAGCGGGCGCCGACAGGGACTATGGCTACACCTTC.

The J gene is TRBJ2-1, the V gene TRBV30, with 7 bases matching TRBD2. The CDR3 spans 16 residues. CDR1 is GTSNPN and CDR2 is SVGIG in the germline V gene (reference sequence). V lost 2 bases, J lost 4 bases, and 11 bases stayed unmatched. The CDR3 protein is CAWSPPGVAGYNEQFF. As DNA, the CDR3 is TGTGCCTGGAGTCCCCCGGGGGTAGCGGGTTACAATGAGCAGTTCTTC.

This chain links TRBV11-3 with TRBJ1-1; D is possibly TRBD1 (6 bases). Trimming removed 1 base at V and 3 bases at J, with 18 bases between. Germline V lookup: CDR1 SGHNT, CDR2 YENEEA. The CDR3 is 17 residues long. The CDR3, as DNA: TGTGCCAGCAGCTTAGCCTTCTTCAGGGGTGGGGACACTGAAGCTTTCTTT. This encodes CASSLAFFRGGDTEAFF.

The chain joins TRBV5-4 to TRBJ2-5, with 8 bases fitting TRBD1. The CDR3 is made up of 13 amino acids. J gave up 5 bases and V 6 bases, and 6 bases lay outside the gene matches. Per germline, CDR1 SGHNT and CDR2 YYREEE (reference sequence). The CDR3: CASKDRVVETQYF. The CDR3 DNA reads as TGTGCCAGCAAGGACAGGGTGGTGGAGACCCAGTACTTC.

The chain couples TRBV7-2 to TRBJ1-2; no reliable D call. The CDR3 is 14 amino acids. Germline lookup yields CDR1 SGHTA and CDR2 FQGNSA. The germline V and J ends were trimmed by 2 bases and 5 bases, with 12 bases remaining between them. DNA of the CDR3: TGTGCCAGCAGCTTAACGGGCGGCGGGTATGGCTACACCTTC. Its protein product is CASSLTGGGYGYTF. Full variable domain (remainder filled in from reference TRBV7-2 and TRBJ1-2): GAGVSQSPSNKVTEKGKDVELRCDPISGHTALYWYRQSLGQGLEFLIYFQGNSAPDKSGLPSDRFSAERTGGSVSTLTIQRTQQEDSAVYLCASSLTGGGYGYTFGSGTRLTVV.

The chain joins TRBV19 to TRBJ2-1; TRBD2 agrees at 14 bases. Germline-derived CDR1 and CDR2 are LNHDA and SQIVND (reference sequence). The junction had 9 bases not matched to a gene; V was cut back by 1 base and J by 4 bases. The CDR3 is made up of 19 amino acids. The CDR3 sequence: CASSIGKTSGRALYNEQFF. The CDR3 DNA sequence: TGTGCCAGTAGTATAGGGAAGACTAGCGGGAGGGCCCTGTACAATGAGCAGTTCTTC.

This chain joins TRBV19 and TRBJ1-4; possibly TRBD1 for D (6 bases). V was cut by 7 bases and J by 8 bases, with 14 bases left in between. The germline gives CDR1 LNHDA, CDR2 SQIVND (reference sequence). The CDR3 contains 13 residues. The chain's CDR3 is CASNTGIGEKLFF. The DNA for the CDR3 is TGTGCCAGTAATACAGGGATAGGGGAAAAACTGTTTTTT.

In this sample, this clone turned up many times. The rearrangement uses TRBV5-1 and TRBJ2-1, with 8 bases matching TRBD1. Germline assignment: CDR1 SGHRS and CDR2 YFSETQ. With 7 bases clipped from V and 0 bases from J, the junction kept 3 bases outside the gene matches. The CDR3 has 14 residues. Written as DNA, the CDR3 is TGCGCCAGCCAACAGGGGGACTCCTACAATGAGCAGTTCTTC. This translates into CASQQGDSYNEQFF.

CDR3 DNA sequence: TGTGCCACCAGTGATTTGCAGGTGGGACTAGCGGGACACAATGAGCAGTTCTTC. It translates to CATSDLQVGLAGHNEQFF. This rearrangement joins TRBV24-1 to TRBJ2-1; 13 bases are shared with TRBD2. This CDR3 has 18 residues. Trimming took 0 bases from V and 5 from J; bases not matched to a gene: 6. CDR1 is KGHDR and CDR2 is SFDVKD in the germline V gene.

The chain carries TRBV12-3 or TRBV12-4 and TRBJ1-2; 7 bases line up with TRBD1. With V trimmed by 2 bases and J by 8 bases, 5 bases remained unmatched. The CDR3 covers 13 residues. The CDR3 bases are TGTGCCAGCAGTTTAACAGGGGAGAGAGGCTACACCTTC. Its protein product is CASSLTGERGYTF.

The CDR3 DNA sequence: TGTGCCAGCAGTAGGGACAGAGGGGATGGCTACACCTTC. As protein: CASSRDRGDGYTF. The chain couples TRBV6-5 to TRBJ1-2, with TRBD1 matching 7 bases. Germline V lookup: CDR1 MNHEY, CDR2 SVGAGI. The CDR3 runs to 13 residues. The V and J ends lost 5 bases and 6 bases, in that order; junction bases with no gene match: 6.

The V gene is TRBV6-2 or TRBV6-3, the J gene TRBJ2-7; TRBD2 matches at 9 bases. V shed 2 bases and J 5 bases; nucleotides not matched to a gene: 16. The CDR3 covers 18 residues. Per the germline V gene, CDR1 is MNHEY and CDR2 is SVGEGT. This CDR3 is CASSYGVSGRITLDEQYF. CDR3 in DNA: TGTGCCAGCAGTTACGGTGTTAGCGGGAGAATTACCCTTGACGAGCAGTACTTC.

Note on this clone: This specimen includes other DNA sequences encoding the same CDR3. The chain recombines TRBV27 with TRBJ1-3; TRBD1 is a possible D gene (6 bases). V shed 6 bases and J shed 4 bases, with 10 bases lying between them. CDR3 size: 13 residues. Germline CDR1 MNHEY, CDR2 SMNVEV (reference sequence). CDR3: CASRGQGGNTIYF. CDR3 DNA sequence: TGTGCCAGCAGGGGTCAGGGGGGAAACACCATATATTTT.

This chain uses TRBV20-1 with TRBJ1-5; 8 positions match TRBD1. The CDR3 covers 16 residues. Looked up from germline, CDR1 is DFQATT and CDR2 is SNEGSKA (reference sequence). V lost 3 bases and J lost 2; bases outside the gene matches: 9. CDR3 sequence reads: CSASVVVGQGNQPQHF. The CDR3 DNA reads as TGCAGTGCTAGTGTTGTTGTGGGACAGGGCAATCAGCCCCAGCATTTT.

The chain has TRBV14 and TRBJ2-3, with 12 bases aligning to TRBD2. The V gene end was trimmed by 11 bases and the J gene end by 1 base; junction bases not matched to a gene: 7. The CDR3 length is 15 residues. The germline CDR1 and CDR2 sequences are SGHDN and FVKESK. Here the CDR3 reads CADWTSGEGTDTQYF. For the CDR3, the DNA is TGTGCCGATTGGACTAGCGGGGAGGGCACAGATACGCAGTATTTT. Supplemented by reference TRBV14 and TRBJ2-3, the full variable domain reads EAGVTQFPSHSVIEKGQTVTLRCDPISGHDNLYWYRRVMGKEIKFLLHFVKESKQDESGMPNNRFLAERTGGTYSTLKVQPAELEDSGVYFCADWTSGEGTDTQYFGPGTRLTVL.